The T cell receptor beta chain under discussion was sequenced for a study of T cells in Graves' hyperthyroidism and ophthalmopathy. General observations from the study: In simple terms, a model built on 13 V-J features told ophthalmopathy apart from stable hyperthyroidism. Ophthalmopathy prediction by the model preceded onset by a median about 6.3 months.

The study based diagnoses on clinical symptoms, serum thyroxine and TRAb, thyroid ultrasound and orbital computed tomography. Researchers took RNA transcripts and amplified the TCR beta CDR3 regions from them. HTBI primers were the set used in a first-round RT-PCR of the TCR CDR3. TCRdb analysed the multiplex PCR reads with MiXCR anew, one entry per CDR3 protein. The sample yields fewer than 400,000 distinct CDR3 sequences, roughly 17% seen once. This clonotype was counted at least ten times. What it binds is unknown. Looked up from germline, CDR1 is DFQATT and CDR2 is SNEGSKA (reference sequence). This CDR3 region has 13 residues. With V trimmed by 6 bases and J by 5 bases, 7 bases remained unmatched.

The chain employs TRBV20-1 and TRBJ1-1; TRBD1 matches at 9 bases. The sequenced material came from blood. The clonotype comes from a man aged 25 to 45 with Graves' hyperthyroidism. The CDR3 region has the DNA TGCAGTGCCCAGACAGGGGGGAGGACTGAAGCTTTCTTT. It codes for CSAQTGGRTEAFF.